The T cell receptor beta chain described here comes from a study of T cells in Graves' hyperthyroidism and ophthalmopathy. TCR beta CDR3 region amplification was performed from RNA transcripts. A first-round RT-PCR of the TCR CDR3 used the HTBI primer set. TCRdb re-called the multiplex PCR reads through MiXCR, storing one row per CDR3 protein. The sample lists roughly 800,000 distinct CDR3 sequences, 38% occurring once. Germline V gene data show CDR1 as MGHRA and CDR2 as YSYEKL. V lost 5 bases and J lost 7; bases outside the gene matches: 4. The CDR3 is 15 residues long. The J gene is TRBJ2-2, the V gene TRBV4-1, with 13 bases fitting TRBD2. What was sequenced was blood. This TCR came from a man in his late teens or twenties with Graves' hyperthyroidism. CDR3 protein: CASSGLAGVIGELFF. CDR3 coding DNA: TGCGCCAGCAGCGGACTAGCGGGAGTGATCGGGGAGCTGTTTTTT.